The following is a TCR beta chain sequence with its context. This sample is part of a study of blood T cell repertoires in COVID-19. Study processing details: Reference gene primer amplification yielded estimated nucleated cell counts. Clones were sequenced by immunoSEQ multiplex PCR, and TCRdb holds only the in-frame ones, with some missing. V and J calls and clone size are copied from that table; D and trimming were computed from the DNA. Among 250,000 to 300,000 clones listed, 65% to 90% were seen once. This TCR was sampled from a woman in her seventies with COVID-19, enrolled during active disease. The source material was peripheral blood.

The CDR3, as DNA: TGTGCCAGCAGCCAAGCCGCTGGACAGAGAGGAAGCTCACCCCTCCACTTT. This sequence encodes CASSQAAGQRGSSPLHF. The rearrangement uses TRBV4-2 and TRBJ1-6; possible D gene TRBD1, 6 bases. Germline-derived CDR1 and CDR2 are LGHNA and YNFKEQ. Trimming shortened V by 1 base and J by 10 bases, and 20 bases separated the two germline ends. The CDR3 spans 17 residues.